The 5 T cell receptor beta chains reported below all come from one sample, sequenced in a study of T cell repertoires in cytomegalovirus infection. TCRdb reanalysed the reads using MiXCR and keeps one entry per CDR3 protein. Counted here are 150,000 to 200,000 distinct CDR3 sequences, around 14% occurring once; the ten biggest clones make up 25% to 30%. Specimen: PBMCs. Source of these receptors: a human donor in good health (CMV status not recorded). Some clones in this sample may be carry-over from other donors' samples.

The sample holds many counts of this clonotype. J is TRBJ2-2 and V is TRBV7-2; TRBD1 is a possible D gene (5 bases). From germline, CDR1 is SGHTA and CDR2 FQGNSA. The CDR3 is 14 amino acids. Trimming took 5 bases from V and 3 from J, leaving 10 bases between them. The CDR3 sequence is CASSPKTDTGELFF. The CDR3 nucleotides are TGTGCCAGCAGCCCTAAGACAGACACCGGGGAGCTGTTTTTT.

The V call is TRBV14, the J call TRBJ1-4, with D unclear. This CDR3 has 13 residues. The V end was cut by 0 bases, the J end by 12 bases, with 11 bases between. The germline CDR1 and CDR2 sequences are SGHDN and FVKESK. This chain's CDR3 is CASSQDLRSQLFF. The DNA of the CDR3 is TGTGCCAGCAGCCAAGACCTTCGGAGCCAACTGTTTTTT. Combining the CDR3 with reference TRBV14 and TRBJ1-4 gives the whole variable domain EAGVTQFPSHSVIEKGQTVTLRCDPISGHDNLYWYRRVMGKEIKFLLHFVKESKQDESGMPNNRFLAERTGGTYSTLKVQPAELEDSGVYFCASSQDLRSQLFFGSGTQLSVL.

In this sample, this clonotype turned up many times. This chain uses TRBV28 with TRBJ2-7; possibly TRBD1 or TRBD2 for D (5 bases each). This CDR3 has 15 amino acids. Between the trimmed V and J ends, which lost 4 bases and 2 bases, there was a span of 15 bases. Germline CDR1 MDHEN, CDR2 SYDVKM. Here the CDR3 reads CASSSHPGPTYEQYF. The CDR3, as DNA: TGTGCCAGCAGTTCCCATCCGGGACCCACCTACGAGCAGTACTTC.

This clonotype was seen at least ten times. The J gene is TRBJ2-1, the V gene TRBV11-2; D not certain. This CDR3 has 12 residues. The germline V gene encodes CDR1 SGHAT and CDR2 FQNNGV. Trimming pared 0 bases from V and 9 bases from J, leaving 6 bases between. The CDR3 DNA reads as TGTGCCAGCAGCTTAGATGTTGGTGAGCAGTTCTTC. It is translated as CASSLDVGEQFF.

J is TRBJ2-3 and V is TRBV6-2 or TRBV6-3; D unresolved. The CDR3 is 16 amino acids. Germline V gene lookup returns CDR1 MNHEY and CDR2 SVGEGT. V lost 6 bases and J lost 0, with 16 bases in between. Here the CDR3 reads CASSLEAEFSTDTQYF. CDR3 in DNA: TGTGCCAGCAGCCTTGAGGCGGAATTTAGCACAGATACGCAGTATTTT.